This paragraph covers one T cell receptor beta chain sequence. This clonotype was counted only a few times. The clone's antigen remains unknown. Qualities for individual bases were not recorded, and no much larger clone is one base off. Taken from cysteine to phenylalanine, the CDR3 has 13 residues. Only the CDR3 portion is preserved as DNA: 39 bases, with reading frame beginning at the first base. CDR1 and CDR2 are drawn from the germline V gene: MDHEN, SYDVKM. From V the trimming removes 7 bases and from J it removes 5 bases, while the gene matches leave 7 bases of the junction unaccounted for. Instrument on record: Illumina HiSeq 1500. TCRdb ran its own pipeline on the public reads, namely fastp trimming at Q25 and MiXCR clone calling, and kept in-frame beta chains. For every CDR3 protein sequence, its rows merge into one entry that carries the most common genes and DNA. Present in this sample are about 310,000 distinct CDR3 sequences, approximately 25% of which were seen just once. The ten largest clonotypes hold about 14% of the sample.

The treatment or condition label for this specimen denotes: in vitro stimulation with specific CMV peptide epitopes to enrich CMV-specific T cells. The data were obtained in a study of T cell repertoires in cytomegalovirus infection (dated by TCRdb to between 2017 and 2020). A note on the overall study: Peptide stimulations targeted recently identified HLA-C-restricted CMV epitopes, whose presentation resists viral immunomodulation, together with well-studied HLA-B-restricted epitopes. Because public TCR beta signatures pointed to carriage of CMV infection together with the matching HLA type, the HLA type of each donor mattered for the analysis. The study at large found these results: In both this cohort and an independent cohort of some 370 donors, the cumulative frequency of public TCR beta family members distinguished carriers of CMV infection plus the relevant HLA type. The ex vivo response was dominated by HLA-C-restricted CMV-specific TCR beta clonotypes, which also provided the single most frequent clonotype in two of eight donors.

The chain was built from TRBV28 and TRBJ1-2; TRBD1 aligns with 7 central bases. Material: cultured PBMCs, obtained from culture after CMV antigen stimulation. This TCR was recovered from a human donor in good health (CMV status not recorded). Some clones in this sample may be carry-over from other donors' samples. The nucleotides are TGTGCCAGCACCCGGGACAGCCTTTATGGCTACACCTTC. This is translated as CASTRDSLYGYTF.